This entry describes one TCR beta chain. Its antigen is as yet unknown. RNA transcripts yielded amplified TCR beta CDR3 regions. The TCR CDR3 was amplified in a first-round RT-PCR using the HTBI primer set. In TCRdb, the multiplex PCR reads were re-called with MiXCR into one record per CDR3 protein. The table records approximately 640,000 distinct CDR3 sequences, under 20% of them present only once. These data are taken from a study of T cells in Graves' hyperthyroidism and ophthalmopathy. Germline CDR1 reads LGHDT; CDR2 reads YNNKEL (reference sequence). The CDR3 is made up of 17 amino acids. V was clipped by 5 bases and J by 6 bases; unmatched bases: 15. Study-level findings and limits: Peripheral blood also featured most of the thyroid clonotypes expanded above 0.001. The authors' 13 V-J model separated ophthalmopathy from stable hyperthyroidism.

The specimen sequenced was blood. The origin of this receptor is a woman in her twenties or thirties with Graves' hyperthyroidism. The chain joins TRBV3-1 to TRBJ1-2, with 10 bases that match TRBD1. CDR3 in amino acids: CASSLESTGGNPHGYTF. The CDR3 bases are TGTGCCAGCAGCTTAGAGTCGACAGGGGGCAACCCCCATGGCTACACCTTC.